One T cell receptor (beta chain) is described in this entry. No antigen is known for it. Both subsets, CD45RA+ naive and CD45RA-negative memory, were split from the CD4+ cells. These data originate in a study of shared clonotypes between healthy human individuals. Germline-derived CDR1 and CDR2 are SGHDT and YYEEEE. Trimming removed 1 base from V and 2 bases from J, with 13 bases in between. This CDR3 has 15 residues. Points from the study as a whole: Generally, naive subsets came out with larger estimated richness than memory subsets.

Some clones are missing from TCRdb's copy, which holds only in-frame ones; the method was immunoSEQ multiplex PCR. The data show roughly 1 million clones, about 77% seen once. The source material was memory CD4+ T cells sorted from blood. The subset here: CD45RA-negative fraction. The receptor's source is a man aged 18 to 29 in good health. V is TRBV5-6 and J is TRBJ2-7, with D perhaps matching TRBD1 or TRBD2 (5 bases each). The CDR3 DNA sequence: TGTGCCAGCAGCTTGACGGGAAGGGGCCCCTACGAGCAGTACTTC. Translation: CASSLTGRGPYEQYF.